A single T cell receptor (beta chain) is shown here with its context. Seattle participants joined during active infection and were tracked over time. The data derive from a study of blood T cell repertoires in COVID-19. About the study: Samples of COVID-19 (acute and convalescent) were obtained from the United States, Italy and Spain. PBMCs, B-cell-depleted T cells, or T cells provided the cDNA or gDNA that made up the material.

The junction had 6 bases not matched to a gene; V was cut back by 5 bases and J by 4 bases. The CDR3 has 14 residues. Germline V gene sequence: CDR1 SEHNR, CDR2 FQNEAQ (reference sequence). Original methodology: Estimation of nucleated cell counts was performed using reference gene primer amplification. The table came from immunoSEQ multiplex PCR; TCRdb's copy has only in-frame clones and leaves some out. That table is the source of V, J and clone size, and D and trimming were worked out from the DNA. This sample yields 150,000 to 200,000 clones, of which 93% are seen a single time; under 2% belongs to the top ten.

Material: peripheral blood. The source of this sequence is a woman in her sixties or seventies with COVID-19, enrolled during active disease. This sequence joins TRBV7-9 and TRBJ2-5, with 8 bases identical to TRBD1. CDR3: CASSVMDRAETQYF. As DNA, the CDR3 is TGTGCCAGCAGCGTGATGGACAGGGCAGAGACCCAGTACTTC.